This T cell receptor (beta chain) was sequenced during a study of T cell responses to AZD1222 COVID-19 vaccine. Notes on the study in general: AZD1222 recipients seropositive at baseline numbered only five to seven. Only after the peak T cell response were repertoires sampled.

Method: immunoSEQ multiplex PCR; TCRdb's copy keeps in-frame clones and lacks some. The sample lists roughly 120,000 clones, about 88% occurring once. Germline loops: CDR1 MNHEY, CDR2 SMNVEV (reference sequence). Trimming left V 1 base short and J 5 bases short, with 11 bases between. The CDR3 sequence is 14 residues long. About this clone: The antigen is unknown.

Here the sequenced sample was peripheral blood, taken 28 days after the second AZD1222 dose. The chain links TRBV27 to TRBJ1-1; the D gene is possibly TRBD1 (5 bases). The TCR originated in an adult who received the AZD1222 COVID-19 vaccine. This chain's CDR3 is CASSLFFGATEAFF. The CDR3 DNA reads TGTGCCAGCAGTTTATTCTTTGGGGCTACTGAAGCTTTCTTT.